The 2 T cell receptor beta chains listed next were all sequenced from one sample in a study of CD8+ T cells in alopecia areata. Isolated RNA was reverse transcribed into cDNA used as the sequencing template. The method was immunoSEQ multiplex PCR; TCRdb's version includes in-frame clones alone and lacks a portion of them. The table includes about 110,000 clones, approximately 59% detected once. The sequenced sample was CD8+ T cells sorted from blood. These receptors were collected from a human donor in good health.

V and J are TRBV13 and TRBJ2-1; 14 positions match TRBD2. The CDR3 runs to 18 residues. CDR1 PRHDT and CDR2 FYEKMQ come from the germline V gene (reference sequence). With 4 bases clipped from V and 0 bases from J, the junction kept 5 bases outside the gene matches. The CDR3 nucleotides read TGTGCCAGCAGCTGGGGACTAGCGGGGGCCAGCTCCTACAATGAGCAGTTCTTC. Its protein product is CASSWGLAGASSYNEQFF.

The chain couples TRBV5-1 to TRBJ2-1, with 8 bases lining up with TRBD2. This CDR3 is built from 16 residues. Germline loops: CDR1 SGHRS, CDR2 YFSETQ. The V segment lost 4 bases and the J segment 3 bases; nucleotides outside the gene matches: 9. The CDR3 DNA follows: TGCGCCAGCAGCCCGCCAGGGAGCGGGGGCTACAATGAGCAGTTCTTC. Translating it yields CASSPPGSGGYNEQFF.